These T cell receptor beta chains were read from a single sample in a study of cytomegalovirus exposure and HLA in healthy donors. The repertoire was sequenced with immunoSEQ multiplex PCR; TCRdb's copy has only in-frame clones and lacks some. This table holds almost 200,000 clones, 70% to 85% found once. Sequenced sample: PBMCs. The origin of the receptors is a woman younger than 45 in good health and CMV-seropositive. CDR3s leave out the opening cysteine and the closing phenylalanine or tryptophan.

J gene | V gene | CDR3 protein
TRBJ2-2 | TRBV18 | ASSPHPGVGNTGELF
TRBJ2-3 | TRBV6-5 | ASTPRGGSTDTQY
TRBJ1-2 | TRBV19 | ASSRTGGHYGYT
TRBJ2-6 | TRBV19 | ASNTGSGANVLT
TRBJ1-5 | TRBV5-6 | ASSLVGANQPQH
TRBJ2-1 | TRBV4-1 | ASKGGSSYNEQF
TRBJ1-2 | TRBV7-2 | ASRPGQVSYGYT
TRBJ2-5 | TRBV30 | AWTGTSGQETQY
TRBJ1-5 | TRBV6-1 | ASMLRLHSNQPQH
TRBJ1-2 | TRBV2 | ASSVGRIYGYT
TRBJ2-3 | TRBV7-9 | ASSSRDSDTDTQY
TRBJ2-1 | TRBV7-8 | ASIDVSGGTYNEQF
TRBJ1-1 | TRBV5-8 | ASSPVRGMNTEAF
TRBJ2-3 | TRBV13 | ASSLSRDQERDTQY